This is a list of T cell receptor beta chains from one sample in a study of post-analysis software for immune sequencing data. MiXCR, run by TCRdb on the PCR reads, gives a single entry per CDR3 protein. This sample yields hundreds of thousands of distinct CDR3 sequences, of which 59% are seen a single time; approximately 10% belongs to the top ten. The specimen was blood. These receptors all come from a girl aged 2-10 years with multiple sclerosis. Each CDR3 is given with its conserved first and last residue. The D gene is left open where the match is weak. For some rows the clone size is stated as once, few or many, or as a class when expanded; others skip it.

NA TRBJ2-1 NA TRBV29-1 CSVASRMSNEQFF TGCAGCGTCGCCTCACGAATGAGCAATGAGCAGTTCTTC
NA TRBJ2-2 NA TRBV7-3 CASSRDTITGELFF TGTGCCAGCAGTCGTGACACCATCACCGGGGAGCTGTTTTTT
NA TRBJ2-3 NA TRBV12-3/TRBV12-4 CASSTTDHYTDTQYF TGTGCCAGCAGTACCACAGACCACTACACAGATACGCAGTATTTT
NA TRBJ2-1 NA TRBV7-2 CASSLALMAVNEQFF TGTGCCAGCAGCTTAGCGCTAATGGCGGTCAATGAGCAGTTCTTC
TRBD2 TRBJ2-1 NA TRBV10-1 CASSESTSGYSEQFF TGCGCCAGCAGTGAGTCGACTAGCGGATACAGTGAGCAGTTCTTC
TRBD2 TRBJ2-3 NA TRBV5-1 CASSFFQRGALTDTQYF TGCGCCAGCAGCTTTTTCCAGCGGGGGGCCCTCACAGATACGCAGTATTTT
NA TRBJ1-2 few TRBV29-1 CGGVEAVTGYTF TGCGGCGGGGTTGAGGCAGTTACTGGCTACACCTTC
NA TRBJ2-5 NA TRBV29-1 CSVDARLQETQYF TGCAGCGTTGACGCCAGGCTCCAAGAGACCCAGTACTTC
TRBD1 TRBJ1-2 NA TRBV7-2 CASSLGLQGDYGYTF TGTGCCAGCAGCTTAGGACTACAGGGGGACTATGGCTACACCTTC
NA TRBJ2-7 NA TRBV6-5 CASSYGQSYEQYF TGTGCCAGCAGTTACGGACAGTCCTACGAGCAGTACTTC
TRBD1 TRBJ2-7 NA TRBV6-1 CASSSPGQGTYEQYF TGTGCCAGCAGTTCTCCGGGACAGGGGACCTACGAGCAGTACTTC
TRBD2 TRBJ2-2 NA TRBV6-6 CASSISGRNTGELFF TGTGCCAGCAGTATTAGCGGGAGGAACACCGGGGAGCTGTTTTTT
NA TRBJ2-1 NA TRBV10-3 CAISEMSARSSYNEQFF TGTGCCATCAGTGAAATGTCAGCTAGGAGCTCCTACAATGAGCAGTTCTTC
NA TRBJ2-1 NA TRBV20-1 CSAREGSAAEQFF TGCAGTGCTAGAGAAGGGTCAGCCGCCGAGCAGTTCTTC
NA TRBJ2-7 NA TRBV6-2/TRBV6-3 CASSEGGKQYF TGTGCCAGCAGCGAAGGGGGGAAACAGTACTTC
TRBD1 TRBJ2-1 NA TRBV29-1 CGVEGGARFSYNEQFF TGCGGCGTTGAAGGGGGCGCGCGATTTTCCTACAATGAGCAGTTCTTC
TRBD2 TRBJ2-1 few TRBV9 CASSATSVYNEQFF TGTGCCAGCAGCGCGACTAGCGTATACAATGAGCAGTTCTTC
NA TRBJ2-7 NA TRBV7-9 CASSLVGLGSYEQYF TGTGCCAGCAGCTTAGTCGGCCTTGGTAGCTACGAGCAGTACTTC
NA TRBJ1-5 NA TRBV7-2 CASSLDGRGEQPQHF TGTGCCAGCAGCTTAGATGGCAGGGGAGAGCAGCCCCAGCATTTT
NA TRBJ2-5 NA TRBV5-1 CASSMEGRGTETQYF TGCGCCAGCAGCATGGAGGGCAGGGGGACAGAGACCCAGTACTTC
TRBD1 TRBJ1-6 NA TRBV5-6 CASSLAVGQGISYNSPLHF TGTGCCAGCAGCTTGGCGGTGGGACAGGGGATCTCCTATAATTCACCCCTCCACTTT
TRBD2 TRBJ2-4 NA TRBV4-2 CAGSQVVAGREQYF TGTGCCGGCAGCCAAGTTGTGGCAGGGAGGGAGCAGTACTTC
NA TRBJ2-1 NA TRBV7-2 CASSLEGGWTYEQFF TGTGCCAGCAGCTTAGAGGGGGGCTGGACTTATGAGCAGTTCTTC
NA TRBJ2-1 few TRBV2 CASRITTSSNEQFF TGTGCCAGCAGGATAACTACTAGCAGCAATGAGCAGTTCTTC
TRBD1 TRBJ2-7 NA TRBV29-1 CSAATDRGHEQYF TGCAGCGCAGCTACTGACAGGGGCCACGAGCAGTACTTC
TRBD2 TRBJ2-5 NA TRBV4-1 CASSHPASGRGQETQYF TGCGCCAGCAGCCACCCTGCCAGCGGGAGGGGGCAAGAGACCCAGTACTTC
NA TRBJ1-5 few TRBV19 CASSIDNSNQPQHF TGTGCCAGTAGTATCGACAATAGCAATCAGCCCCAGCATTTT
TRBD2 TRBJ2-1 NA TRBV29-1 CSVASSGRNNEQFF TGCAGCGTTGCGTCTAGCGGGAGAAACAATGAGCAGTTCTTC
NA TRBJ2-5 NA TRBV29-1 CSLRTPRETQYF TGCAGCCTCCGGACACCGAGGGAGACCCAGTACTTC
TRBD1 TRBJ1-2 few TRBV28 CASSLPHHRGYGYTF TGTGCCAGCAGTTTGCCCCACCACAGGGGCTATGGCTACACCTTC
NA TRBJ2-1 NA TRBV10-3 CAIMVGQGNEQFF TGTGCCATCATGGTTGGCCAGGGGAATGAGCAGTTCTTC
NA TRBJ2-1 many TRBV6-4 CASSEEGGTNNEQFF TGTGCCAGCAGTGAAGAGGGCGGGACAAACAATGAGCAGTTCTTC
NA TRBJ2-5 many TRBV6-5 CASSYGGEKTQYF TGTGCCAGCAGTTATGGGGGAGAGAAAACCCAGTACTTC
NA TRBJ2-1 NA TRBV11-2 CASSLERPGWPYNEQFF TGTGCCAGCAGCTTGGAGAGGCCAGGGTGGCCCTACAATGAGCAGTTCTTC
TRBD2 TRBJ2-5 NA TRBV2 CASNWRGMIQETQYF TGTGCCAGCAACTGGCGGGGGATGATCCAAGAGACCCAGTACTTC
TRBD1 TRBJ2-7 few TRBV12-3/TRBV12-4 CASRPGQGYEQYF TGTGCCAGCCGACCGGGACAGGGGTACGAGCAGTACTTC
TRBD2 TRBJ2-7 NA TRBV7-9 CASSPASGVIYEQYF TGTGCCAGCAGCCCAGCTAGCGGGGTTATCTACGAGCAGTACTTC
NA TRBJ1-6 NA TRBV7-9 CASSLDGGRGSPLHF TGTGCCAGCAGCTTAGACGGGGGGCGCGGTTCACCCCTCCACTTT
TRBD1 TRBJ1-5 few TRBV12-3/TRBV12-4 CASSRSTGDQPQHF TGTGCCAGCAGTCGATCGACAGGGGACCAGCCCCAGCATTTT
NA TRBJ2-5 NA TRBV20-1 CSGNTGNLRETQYF TGCAGTGGGAATACAGGGAACTTGAGGGAGACCCAGTACTTC
NA TRBJ2-1 NA TRBV11-2 CASSALESRSNEQFF TGTGCCAGCAGCGCGTTAGAGTCTCGTTCGAATGAGCAGTTCTTC
NA TRBJ2-3 NA TRBV29-1 CSALLTRVADTQYF TGCAGCGCCTTACTGACTAGAGTCGCAGATACGCAGTATTTT
TRBD2 TRBJ2-1 NA TRBV3-1 CASSQVGRGRADNEQFF TGTGCCAGCAGCCAAGTGGGTCGCGGGAGGGCGGACAATGAGCAGTTCTTC
NA TRBJ1-1 NA TRBV12-5 CASGLVPGGTEAFF TGTGCTAGTGGTTTGGTACCGGGGGGGACTGAAGCTTTCTTT
TRBD2 TRBJ2-1 NA TRBV20-1 CSATRAGGNEQFF TGCAGTGCTACCCGGGCGGGAGGCAATGAGCAGTTCTTC
NA TRBJ2-5 NA TRBV11-2 CASSLQEVPETQYF TGTGCCAGCAGCTTACAAGAGGTGCCCGAGACCCAGTACTTC
NA TRBJ2-1 NA TRBV29-1 CSVERDFFNEQFF TGCAGCGTTGAACGGGACTTCTTCAATGAGCAGTTCTTC
NA TRBJ2-1 NA TRBV20-1 CSARDQGRGRHNEQFF TGCAGTGCTAGAGATCAGGGGAGGGGGCGACACAATGAGCAGTTCTTC
NA TRBJ2-6 few TRBV29-1 CSVDQGFSGANVLTF TGCAGCGTTGATCAGGGTTTCTCTGGGGCCAACGTCCTGACTTTC
TRBD2 TRBJ2-5 NA TRBV4-3 CASSQGGHTKETQYF TGCGCCAGCAGCCAGGGAGGGCATACTAAAGAGACCCAGTACTTC
NA TRBJ2-1 NA TRBV13 CASSLETRPYNEQFF TGTGCCAGCAGCTTAGAAACGCGACCGTACAATGAGCAGTTCTTC
TRBD2 TRBJ2-1 few TRBV29-1 CSVSRGGMGNEQFF TGCAGCGTCTCGCGGGGGGGCATGGGGAATGAGCAGTTCTTC